The 10 T cell receptor beta chains in this list originate from one sample, sequenced in a study of a mutant IDH1 vaccine in newly diagnosed glioma. Libraries were prepared by immunoSEQ multiplex PCR; TCRdb keeps only in-frame clonotypes and omits some of them. The repertoire has approximately 35,000 clones, roughly 90% of them found once; the top ten carry less than 3%. Indicated time point: week 23, last vaccination. In the vaccine, a single dose held 300 ug of the mutant IDH1 20-mer peptide, along with topical imiquimod. These TCRs' antigens remain unknown. The sequencing here drew on PBMCs, taken from a glioma patient whose treatment included an IDH1 peptide vaccine. The receptors derive from a middle-aged man with glioma.

The genes are TRBV25-1 and TRBJ1-1; maybe TRBD1 (5 bases). The ends were cut back, 5 bases at V and 1 base at J, with 20 bases in the middle. The CDR3 consists of 17 residues. Germline V gene data show CDR1 as MGHDK and CDR2 as SYGVNS. Here the CDR3 DNA reads TGTGCCAGCAGTCCACCCGGGGGGGGTACTACGAACACTGAAGCTTTCTTT. As protein: CASSPPGGGTTNTEAFF.

The chain employs TRBV30 and TRBJ1-1; no definite D call. From germline, CDR1 is GTSNPN and CDR2 SVGIG (reference sequence). Trimming removed 3 bases from V and 1 base from J, with 9 bases in between. The CDR3 runs 13 residues. CDR3 nucleotide sequence: TGTGCCTGGAGCGTACGGAGGAACACTGAAGCTTTCTTT. This encodes CAWSVRRNTEAFF.

V is TRBV14 and J is TRBJ1-5; no reliable D call. The CDR3 has 13 residues. Deletions cut 0 bases from V and 4 bases from J, with 4 bases between. The germline gives CDR1 SGHDN, CDR2 FVKESK. This CDR3 is CASSQDRNQPQHF. CDR3 DNA: TGTGCCAGCAGCCAAGATCGAAATCAGCCCCAGCATTTT.

This rearrangement joins TRBV29-1 to TRBJ2-7, with no clear D. The J call may be wrong; the DNA end is better matched by TRBJ2-1. The germline V gene has CDR1 SQVTM and CDR2 ANQGSEA. This CDR3 has 16 amino acids. The CDR3 DNA is TGCAGCGTTGAAGTCCGTCGCACCAGCTCCTACAATGAGCAGTTCTTC. As protein: CSVEVRRTSSYNEQFF.

This clone was observed once. The CDR3 DNA sequence: TGTGCCAGCAGCGGAGGGACAGGGGTAATGAACACTGAAGCTTTCTTT. Protein product: CASSGGTGVMNTEAFF. This chain uses TRBV5-4 with TRBJ1-1; TRBD1 aligns across 10 bases. Germline CDR1 reads SGHNT; CDR2 reads YYREEE (reference sequence). V lost 4 bases, J lost 0 bases, and 6 bases stayed unmatched. This CDR3 spans 16 amino acids.

This sequence joins TRBV30 and TRBJ1-3; D call uncertain. In germline, CDR1 is GTSNPN, CDR2 SVGIG (reference sequence). The CDR3 consists of 13 residues. Deletions cut 2 bases from V and 3 bases from J, with 8 bases between. The CDR3 DNA reads TGTGCCTGGAGTCCAGGAATTGGAAACACCATATATTTT. It translates to CAWSPGIGNTIYF.

This clone was recorded once. V gene TRBV27 combines with J gene TRBJ2-2; 8 bases agree with TRBD2. Germline assignment: CDR1 MNHEY and CDR2 SMNVEV (reference sequence). The V segment lost 5 bases and the J segment 6 bases; nucleotides outside the gene matches: 8. This CDR3 contains 15 residues. The DNA of the CDR3 is TGTGCCAGCAGTCCGACAGCGGGAGTACCCGGGGAGCTGTTTTTT. This translates into CASSPTAGVPGELFF.

The chain uses TRBV27 and TRBJ1-1, with 9 bases identical to TRBD1. The CDR3 runs to 13 residues. J was trimmed by 10 bases and V by 4 bases; bases with no gene match: 7. Per the germline V gene, CDR1 is MNHEY and CDR2 is SMNVEV (reference sequence). As DNA, the CDR3 is TGTGCCAGCAGTTATCTGGGACAGGGCTTAGCTTTCTTT. Amino acid sequence: CASSYLGQGLAFF.

The gene calls are TRBV9 and TRBJ2-1; D remains unclear. Germline CDR1 reads SGDLS; CDR2 reads YYNGEE. V was shortened by 0 bases and J by 0 bases, with 10 bases between the two germline ends. The CDR3 spans 16 residues. Here the CDR3 reads CASSVAGQVSYNEQFF. In nucleotides, the CDR3 is TGTGCCAGCAGCGTAGCCGGCCAGGTCTCCTACAATGAGCAGTTCTTC.

The DNA for the CDR3 is TGCGCCAGCAGCTTGGAAAATTCACCCCTCCACTTT. It specifies CASSLENSPLHF. The chain joins TRBV5-1 to TRBJ1-6, with D hard to call. The germline V gene encodes CDR1 SGHRS and CDR2 YFSETQ. Trimming pared 0 bases from V and 7 bases from J, leaving 2 bases between. This CDR3 region has 12 residues. Full variable domain (remainder filled in from reference TRBV5-1 and TRBJ1-6): KAGVTQTPRYLIKTRGQQVTLSCSPISGHRSVSWYQQTPGQGLQFLFEYFSETQRNKGNFPGRFSGRQFSNSRSEMNVSTLELGDSALYLCASSLENSPLHFGNGTRLTVT.